One and the same sample provided the 32 T cell receptor beta chains below, sequenced in a study of blood T cell repertoires in COVID-19. Profiled with immunoSEQ multiplex PCR; TCRdb holds only in-frame clones, not every one. The data contain over 55,000 clones, 70% to 90% of them singletons. Input material: PBMCs or T cells enriched from blood (not recorded which). These TCRs come from a woman in her thirties or forties with acute COVID-19.

The chain is built from TRBV19 and TRBJ1-1; D call uncertain. The germline CDR1 and CDR2 sequences are LNHDA and SQIVND (reference sequence). This CDR3 region has 13 residues. V was shortened by 6 bases and J by 6 bases, with 14 bases between the two germline ends. CDR3 protein: CASRPGVQAEAFF. The CDR3 DNA reads TGTGCCAGTAGACCCGGGGTGCAGGCTGAAGCTTTCTTT.

The chain links TRBV19 to TRBJ1-5, with D possibly matching TRBD1 (6 bases). The CDR3 has 14 amino acids. In germline, CDR1 is LNHDA, CDR2 SQIVND (reference sequence). The V end was cut by 6 bases, the J end by 3 bases, with 12 bases between. CDR3 DNA: TGTGCCAGTAGCCCCAGGGGCGTCAATCAGCCCCAGCATTTT. As protein: CASSPRGVNQPQHF.

This clone was counted only a few times. This chain joins TRBV5-1 and TRBJ2-5; 9 nucleotides align to TRBD2. The CDR3 extends over 14 amino acids. V was pared by 1 base and J by 3 bases, with 1 base of the junction left unmatched. From germline, CDR1 is SGHRS and CDR2 YFSETQ. For the CDR3, the DNA is TGCGCCAGCAGCTTGATAGCGGGGGAAGAGACCCAGTACTTC. This codes for CASSLIAGEETQYF.

This chain links TRBV7-3 with TRBJ2-2; 7 bases are shared with TRBD2. The CDR3 is made up of 15 amino acids. Germline trimming cut 5 bases from V and 1 base from J; bases unmatched to any gene: 4. CDR1 and CDR2 from the germline V gene are SGHTA and FQGTGA. CDR3 DNA sequence: TGTGCCAGCAGCAAGACTAGCCGGAACACCGGGGAGCTGTTTTTT. Protein: CASSKTSRNTGELFF.

The V call is TRBV10-3, the J call TRBJ2-3; TRBD2 is a possible D gene (6 bases). The CDR3 sequence is 17 residues long. Trimming cost V 3 bases and J 0 bases, with 16 bases left between them. Germline V CDR1 and CDR2: ENHRY, SYGVKD. The CDR3 nucleotides are TGTGCCATCAGTGACCCAGCAGGGAGGTCTAGCACAGATACGCAGTATTTT. Protein: CAISDPAGRSSTDTQYF.

DNA for the CDR3: TGTGCCAGCAGTGAAATCGGGGAGAGCTCCTACGAGCAGTACTTC. Its translation is CASSEIGESSYEQYF. This sequence joins TRBV6-1 and TRBJ2-7; weak D call: TRBD2 (5 bases). The CDR3 length is 15 residues. V shed 2 bases and J shed 0 bases, with 11 bases lying between them. CDR1 and CDR2 (germline): MNHNS, SASEGT.

This clone was found many times. The V and J genes are TRBV19 and TRBJ1-6; possible D gene TRBD1, 5 bases. V was pared by 6 bases and J by 10 bases, with 19 bases between. This CDR3 has 15 residues. The V gene's germline CDR1 is LNHDA and CDR2 SQIVND (reference sequence). For the CDR3, the DNA is TGTGCCAGTAGCCGGGCAGGGCCGAGGACGTCACCCCTCCACTTT. Translation: CASSRAGPRTSPLHF.

This rearrangement joins TRBV7-9 to TRBJ1-5, with D perhaps TRBD1 (5 bases). The V end was cut by 1 base, the J end by 4 bases, with 8 bases between. The V gene's germline CDR1 is SEHNR and CDR2 FQNEAQ (reference sequence). The CDR3 is made up of 14 amino acids. CDR3 DNA: TGTGCCAGCAGCTTAGAGACAGCGAATCAGCCCCAGCATTTT. Encoded protein: CASSLETANQPQHF. The full variable domain, in which reference TRBV7-9 and TRBJ1-5 provide the parts outside the CDR3, is DTGVSQNPRHKITKRGQNVTFRCDPISEHNRLYWYRQTLGQGPEFLTYFQNEAQLEKSRLLSDRFSAERPKGSFSTLEIQRTEQGDSAMYLCASSLETANQPQHFGDGTRLSIL.

This sequence joins TRBV19 and TRBJ1-4; D call uncertain. Germline loops: CDR1 LNHDA, CDR2 SQIVND (reference sequence). The CDR3 loop spans 11 amino acids. The V end lost 3 bases, the J end lost 8 bases, and 4 bases lay between the germline ends. This CDR3 reads CASSMREKLFF. CDR3 nucleotides: TGTGCCAGTAGTATGAGAGAAAAACTGTTTTTT.

The V gene is TRBV5-1, the J gene TRBJ2-3; 10 bases map to TRBD2. The germline CDR1 and CDR2 sequences are SGHRS and YFSETQ. The CDR3 is 17 residues long. The V gene end was trimmed by 0 bases and the J gene end by 2 bases; junction bases not matched to a gene: 6. The CDR3 nucleotides are TGCGCCAGCAGCTTGGAGGGTAGCGGGGGGCACACAGATACGCAGTATTTT. Translating it yields CASSLEGSGGHTDTQYF.

The rearrangement links TRBV6-4 to TRBJ2-1; TRBD2 aligns across 7 bases. This CDR3 spans 16 amino acids. The germline V gene has CDR1 MRHNA and CDR2 SNTAGT. V was clipped by 3 bases and J by 9 bases; unmatched bases: 14. CDR3 in amino acids: CASSEAPGGSPSEQFF. Written as DNA, the CDR3 is TGTGCCAGCAGTGAGGCGCCTGGCGGGAGCCCTAGTGAGCAGTTCTTC.

The rearrangement joins TRBV6-6 to TRBJ2-7; D perhaps matches TRBD1 (5 bases). Trimming took off 2 bases at V and 2 bases at J, with 10 bases between the two ends. The CDR3 sequence is 14 residues long. Germline loops: CDR1 MNHNY, CDR2 SVGAGI (reference sequence). The CDR3 sequence is CASSYPGHPYEQYF. CDR3 in DNA: TGTGCCAGCAGTTACCCTGGACACCCCTACGAGCAGTACTTC.

The rearrangement uses TRBV4-2 and TRBJ2-1; TRBD2 aligns across 8 bases. V shed 4 bases and J 7 bases; nucleotides not matched to a gene: 12. The length of the CDR3 is 16 residues. Germline CDR1 reads LGHNA; CDR2 reads YNFKEQ. The CDR3 loop is CASSLYSGAEPNEQFF. The DNA of the CDR3 is TGTGCCAGCAGCCTTTATAGCGGGGCCGAGCCTAATGAGCAGTTCTTC.

This chain uses TRBV6-1 with TRBJ1-4, with 7 bases aligning to TRBD1. In germline, CDR1 is MNHNS, CDR2 SASEGT. The V and J ends lost 5 bases and 0 bases, in that order; junction bases with no gene match: 12. The CDR3 has 18 residues. CDR3 bases: TGTGCCAGCAGTAAAGGGGGCCGGAGCTTTGCAACTAATGAAAAACTGTTTTTT. Its protein product is CASSKGGRSFATNEKLFF.

The chain couples TRBV10-3 to TRBJ2-2; the D is unclear. The CDR3 is 14 residues long. Germline-derived CDR1 and CDR2 are ENHRY and SYGVKD. V was cut by 8 bases and J by 6 bases, with 16 bases left in between. The CDR3 loop is CAISTRPEAGELFF. Written as DNA, the CDR3 is TGTGCCATCTCCACCCGCCCTGAGGCCGGGGAGCTGTTTTTT.

This chain uses TRBV6-1 with TRBJ2-1; D remains ambiguous. The CDR3 runs to 14 residues. The V gene lost 0 bases and the J gene lost 12 bases, with 15 bases spanning the gap. CDR1 and CDR2 from the germline V gene are MNHNS and SASEGT. The CDR3 DNA sequence: TGTGCCAGCAGTGAAGCCCCCCAGGTCGAAACGCAGTTCTTC. It encodes CASSEAPQVETQFF.

In regard to this clone: The same CDR3 is also encoded by other DNA sequences in this sample. V usage is TRBV2 and J usage is TRBJ1-5; 9 positions agree with TRBD1. V gave up 7 bases and J gave up 3 bases; unmatched junction bases: 4. CDR1 and CDR2 from the germline V gene are SNHLY and FYNNEI. The length of the CDR3 is 14 residues. Here the CDR3 reads CASNDRGSNQPQHF. In DNA form, the CDR3 reads TGTGCCAGCAACGACAGGGGGTCCAATCAGCCCCAGCATTTT.

The V and J genes are TRBV7-2 and TRBJ1-2; possible D gene TRBD1, 5 bases. Germline V CDR1 and CDR2: SGHTA, FQGNSA. Trimming pared 5 bases from V and 4 bases from J, leaving 17 bases between. The CDR3 totals 15 residues. CDR3 nucleotides: TGTGCCAGCAGCGAAATTGGGGGGATCGGCTATGGCTACACCTTC. It yields the protein CASSEIGGIGYGYTF.

This chain uses TRBV19 with TRBJ1-1; 8 nucleotides line up with TRBD1. CDR3 length equals 16 residues. Germline-derived CDR1 and CDR2 are LNHDA and SQIVND (reference sequence). V was clipped by 5 bases and J by 0 bases; unmatched bases: 8. CDR3 in amino acids: CASSPRQGQMNTEAFF. As DNA, the CDR3 is TGTGCCAGTAGTCCTCGACAGGGGCAAATGAACACTGAAGCTTTCTTT.

The chain has TRBV13 and TRBJ2-2, with D unclear. The germline gives CDR1 PRHDT, CDR2 FYEKMQ (reference sequence). This CDR3 contains 14 residues. V was cut by 5 bases and J by 5 bases, with 12 bases left in between. The DNA for the CDR3 is TGTGCCAGCAGCCCCGTCTTTGAGACCGGGGAGCTGTTTTTT. Its translation: CASSPVFETGELFF.

The chain carries TRBV10-3 and TRBJ1-1, with D tentatively TRBD1 (5 bases). V gave up 3 bases and J gave up 6 bases, with 8 bases separating them. The CDR3 length is 12 residues. The V gene's germline CDR1 is ENHRY and CDR2 SYGVKD. The CDR3 region is CAISDRAAEAFF. In DNA form, the CDR3 reads TGTGCCATCAGTGACAGGGCGGCTGAAGCTTTCTTT.

The chain links TRBV3-1 (or the pseudogene TRBV3-2) to TRBJ1-1; 7 bases are shared with TRBD1. J lost 3 bases, V lost 0 bases, and 7 bases had no gene match. This CDR3 has 16 amino acids. Germline V gives CDR1 LGHDT, CDR2 YNNKEL (reference sequence). The CDR3 DNA reads TGTGCCAGCAGCCAAGATCCCGGCAGGGGGGACACTGAAGCTTTCTTT. Translated, it gives CASSQDPGRGDTEAFF.

The chain is built from TRBV6-2 or TRBV6-3 and TRBJ2-3, with 12 bases that match TRBD2. With V trimmed by 2 bases and J by 6 bases, 18 bases remained unmatched. CDR1 is MNHEY and CDR2 is SVGEGT in the germline V gene. This CDR3 has 20 residues. The CDR3 nucleotides read TGTGCCAGCAGTTACCCCGGACTAGCGGGAAACTTCCTTTCGTGGGATACGCAGTATTTT. Amino acids: CASSYPGLAGNFLSWDTQYF.

The rearrangement uses TRBV6-1 and TRBJ1-6; D remains ambiguous. V lost 3 bases to trimming and J lost 10 bases, with 16 bases between them. The CDR3 covers 15 residues. Germline values: CDR1 MNHNS, CDR2 SASEGT. The CDR3 region is CASSEVRQSRSPLHF. CDR3 DNA: TGTGCCAGCAGTGAGGTCAGACAATCCAGATCACCCCTCCACTTT.

The rearrangement uses TRBV3-1 (or the pseudogene TRBV3-2) and TRBJ2-7, with 14 positions matching TRBD2. The germline V gene has CDR1 LGHDT and CDR2 YNNKEL (reference sequence). The CDR3 has 16 amino acids. Germline trimming cut 4 bases from V and 4 bases from J; bases unmatched to any gene: 6. CDR3 sequence reads: CASSRPGLAGGYEQYF. In DNA form, the CDR3 reads TGTGCCAGCAGCCGCCCTGGACTAGCGGGAGGTTACGAGCAGTACTTC.

The chain links TRBV29-1 to TRBJ2-1; 7 positions agree with TRBD1. CDR3 length: 13 residues. V was clipped by 5 bases and J by 4 bases; unmatched bases: 5. Germline V gene sequence: CDR1 SQVTM, CDR2 ANQGSEA. CDR3 protein: CSVQGDSYNEQFF. CDR3 coding DNA: TGCAGCGTTCAGGGGGACAGTTACAATGAGCAGTTCTTC.

The chain is built from TRBV11-3 and TRBJ2-3; TRBD1 matches 7 bases. Per the germline V gene, CDR1 is SGHNT and CDR2 is YENEEA. J lost 2 bases, V lost 5 bases, and 4 bases had no gene match. The CDR3 totals 14 residues. The CDR3 sequence: CASSPGQATDTQYF. In DNA, the CDR3 is TGTGCCAGCAGCCCAGGACAGGCCACAGATACGCAGTATTTT. The full variable domain, rest sourced from reference TRBV11-3 and TRBJ2-3, is EAGVVQSPRYKIIEKKQPVAFWCNPISGHNTLYWYLQNLGQGPELLIRYENEEAVDDSQLPKDRFSAERLKGVDSTLKIQPAELGDSAVYLCASSPGQATDTQYFGPGTRLTVL.

The rearrangement links TRBV28 to TRBJ2-7, with 7 positions matching TRBD2. CDR3 length: 13 amino acids. Germline values: CDR1 MDHEN, CDR2 SYDVKM. J was trimmed by 7 bases and V by 5 bases; bases with no gene match: 8. The chain's CDR3 is CASSPRTREEQYF. The CDR3 nucleotides read TGTGCCAGCAGTCCGCGGACTAGAGAGGAGCAGTACTTC.

The J gene is TRBJ2-3, the V gene TRBV19, with a weak D call TRBD1 (5 bases). Germline-derived CDR1 and CDR2 are LNHDA and SQIVND (reference sequence). Trimming removed 7 bases from V and 7 bases from J, with 15 bases in between. This CDR3 has 13 amino acids. The CDR3 protein is CASTWGGANTQYF. The CDR3 DNA reads TGTGCCAGTACTTGGGGCGGAGCGAATACGCAGTATTTT.

The gene calls are TRBV10-1 and TRBJ2-3; 9 bases match TRBD2. Per germline, CDR1 WNHNN and CDR2 SYGVQD (reference sequence). The CDR3 loop spans 17 amino acids. After removal of 2 bases from V and 6 bases from J, the junction contained 12 bases not matched to a gene. The CDR3 sequence is CASSERPGLASGDTQYF. The DNA for the CDR3 is TGCGCCAGCAGTGAGAGACCGGGACTAGCTTCGGGGGATACGCAGTATTTT.

This rearrangement joins TRBV28 to TRBJ2-3; D is unclear. Trimming shortened V by 7 bases and J by 4 bases, and 9 bases separated the two germline ends. This CDR3 comprises 12 residues. From germline, CDR1 is MDHEN and CDR2 SYDVKM. The CDR3 sequence: CASTSTADTQYF. The CDR3 DNA reads TGTGCCAGCACATCTACGGCAGATACGCAGTATTTT.

This clone appeared once. The rearrangement joins TRBV19 to TRBJ2-3; D may be TRBD1 (5 bases). Trimming stripped 7 bases from V and 1 base from J, with 15 bases between. Germline V CDR1 and CDR2: LNHDA, SQIVND (reference sequence). This CDR3 is built from 15 residues. The CDR3 DNA reads TGTGCCAGTAACCCCCGCAGGGTAGGCACAGATACGCAGTATTTT. As protein: CASNPRRVGTDTQYF.